The 9 T cell receptor beta chains reported below all come from one sample, sequenced in a study of breast tumors, draining lymph nodes, adjacent tissues. MiXCR was run by TCRdb on the multiplex PCR reads, yielding one entry per CDR3 protein. The sample contains 21,000 or so distinct CDR3 sequences, approximately 40% of which appear only once. Sequencing was performed on breast tumor tissue. These receptors were obtained from a female donor with breast cancer. Some clones in this sample may be carry-over from other donors' samples.

The sample holds many counts of this clonotype. The V call is TRBV20-1, the J call TRBJ2-1; TRBD1 matches 11 bases. The CDR3 extends over 15 amino acids. The V gene end was trimmed by 3 bases and the J gene end by 9 bases; junction bases not matched to a gene: 10. Germline CDR1 is DFQATT and CDR2 is SNEGSKA (reference sequence). The CDR3 region has the DNA TGCAGTGCTAGGCAACCGGGACAGGGGGGGGGTGAGCAGTTCTTC. Encoded protein: CSARQPGQGGGEQFF.

This clonotype was observed many times. CDR3 nucleotide sequence: TGTGCCAGCAGCCGCACACCGGGACAGGGAAGAGTGGAGTATGGCTACACCTTC. Translated: CASSRTPGQGRVEYGYTF. V is TRBV14 and J is TRBJ1-2, with TRBD1 identical over 9 bases. Germline CDR1 reads SGHDN; CDR2 reads FVKESK. The CDR3 runs to 18 residues. Trimming cost V 4 bases and J 5 bases; bases outside gene matches: 17.

The chain carries TRBV9 and TRBJ2-7; no reliable D call. Deletions cut 4 bases from V and 2 bases from J, with 16 bases between. The CDR3 is 15 residues long. Germline CDR1 reads SGDLS; CDR2 reads YYNGEE. The DNA of the CDR3 is TGTGCCAGCAGCCCCGGGTGGGATATTACCTACGAGCAGTACTTC. Amino acids: CASSPGWDITYEQYF.

This clonotype occurred a few times. The J gene is TRBJ2-3, the V gene TRBV6-2 or TRBV6-3; D ambiguous. Per germline, CDR1 MNHEY and CDR2 SVGEGT. CDR3 length equals 15 residues. With 5 bases removed from V and 0 bases from J, the gap between germline ends came to 12 bases. The CDR3 spells CASSPRFTSTDTQYF. The CDR3 DNA is TGTGCCAGCAGTCCAAGGTTCACTAGCACAGATACGCAGTATTTT.

Concerning this clonotype: A much larger clone lies one base from this, so it may be a read error. V and J are TRBV20-1 and TRBJ2-2, with D possibly being TRBD2 (7 bases). CDR3 length equals 16 residues. CDR1 is DFQATT and CDR2 is SNEGSKA in the germline V gene (reference sequence). The germline V and J ends were trimmed by 1 base and 4 bases, with 16 bases remaining between them. The CDR3 spells CSARGPGAGATGELFF. For the CDR3, the DNA is TGCAGTGCTAGAGGCCCGGGGGCGGGAGCCACCGGGGAGCTGTTTTTT.

This clonotype was recorded at least ten times. The chain combines TRBV20-1 with TRBJ1-3; no clear D. CDR1 DFQATT and CDR2 SNEGSKA come from the germline V gene (reference sequence). This CDR3 spans 12 amino acids. The CDR3 DNA reads as TGCGGGGAAAAGTGTTCCGGAAACACCATATATTTT. This gives the protein CGEKCSGNTIYF.

This clonotype has at least ten counts. The V gene is TRBV12-3 or TRBV12-4, the J gene TRBJ2-3; D is unresolved. The CDR3 spans 13 residues. The V end lost 6 bases, the J end lost 4 bases, and 11 bases lay between the germline ends. In nucleotides, the CDR3 is TGTGCCAGCAGGCGCCAGACCGCAGATACGCAGTATTTT. Amino acids: CASRRQTADTQYF.

For this clonotype: Relative to the germline gene, one junction end is altered; a read error may explain this. This rearrangement joins TRBV7-2 to TRBJ1-2; D gene unclear. The CDR3 is 14 amino acids. The germline V gene encodes CDR1 SGHTA and CDR2 FQGNSA. In nucleotides, the CDR3 is TGTGCCAGCAGCTTAGTCGTGTGGAGCTACGAGCAGTCCTTC. It translates to CASSLVVWSYEQSF.

This clonotype was observed at least ten times. The J gene is TRBJ1-5, the V gene TRBV19; D remains ambiguous. This CDR3 spans 14 amino acids. CDR1 is LNHDA and CDR2 is SQIVND in the germline V gene (reference sequence). Trimming removed 4 bases at V and 7 bases at J, with 14 bases between. CDR3 coding DNA: TGTGCCAGTAGTACCGCACGGCGCGGGCAGCCCCAGCATTTT. Its protein is CASSTARRGQPQHF.